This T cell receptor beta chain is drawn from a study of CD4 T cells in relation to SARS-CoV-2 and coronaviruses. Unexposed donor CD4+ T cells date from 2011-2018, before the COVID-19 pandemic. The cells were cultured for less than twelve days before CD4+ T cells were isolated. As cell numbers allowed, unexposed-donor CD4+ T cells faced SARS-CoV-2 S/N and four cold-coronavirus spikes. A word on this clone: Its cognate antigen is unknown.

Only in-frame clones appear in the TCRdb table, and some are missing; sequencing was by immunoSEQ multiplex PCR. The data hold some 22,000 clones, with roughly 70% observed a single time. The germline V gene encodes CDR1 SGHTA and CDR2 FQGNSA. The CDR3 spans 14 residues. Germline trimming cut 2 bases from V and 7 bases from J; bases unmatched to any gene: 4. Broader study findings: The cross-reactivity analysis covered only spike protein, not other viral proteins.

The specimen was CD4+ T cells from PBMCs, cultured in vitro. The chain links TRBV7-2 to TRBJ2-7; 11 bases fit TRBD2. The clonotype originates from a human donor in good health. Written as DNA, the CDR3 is TGTGCCAGCAGCTTACTAGCGGGGGGTCGGGAGCAGTACTTC. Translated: CASSLLAGGREQYF.